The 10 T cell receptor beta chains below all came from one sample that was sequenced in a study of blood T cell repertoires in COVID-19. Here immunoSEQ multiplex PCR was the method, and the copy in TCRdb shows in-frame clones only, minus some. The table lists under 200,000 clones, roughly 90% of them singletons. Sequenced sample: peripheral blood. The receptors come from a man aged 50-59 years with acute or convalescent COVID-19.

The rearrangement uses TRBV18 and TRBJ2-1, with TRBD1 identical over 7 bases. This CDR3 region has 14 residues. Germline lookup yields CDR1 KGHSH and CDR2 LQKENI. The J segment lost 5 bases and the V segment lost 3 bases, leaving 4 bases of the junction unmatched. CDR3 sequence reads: CASSPRDSNNEQFF. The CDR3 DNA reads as TGTGCCAGCTCACCCCGGGACAGTAACAATGAGCAGTTCTTC. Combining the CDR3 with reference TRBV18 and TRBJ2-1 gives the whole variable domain NAGVMQNPRHLVRRRGQEARLRCSPMKGHSHVYWYRQLPEEGLKFMVYLQKENIIDESGMPKERFSAEFPKEGPSILRIQQVVRGDSAAYFCASSPRDSNNEQFFGPGTRLTVL.

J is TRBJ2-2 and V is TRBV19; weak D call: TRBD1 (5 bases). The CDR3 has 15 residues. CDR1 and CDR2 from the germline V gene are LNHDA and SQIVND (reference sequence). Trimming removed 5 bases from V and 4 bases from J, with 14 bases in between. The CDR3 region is CASSPRDGATGELFF. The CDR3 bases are TGTGCCAGTAGTCCCCGAGATGGGGCCACCGGGGAGCTGTTTTTT.

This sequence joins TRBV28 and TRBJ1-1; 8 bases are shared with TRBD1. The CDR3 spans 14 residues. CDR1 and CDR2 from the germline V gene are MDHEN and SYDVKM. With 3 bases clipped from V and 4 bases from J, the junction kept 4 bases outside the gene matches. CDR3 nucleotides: TGTGCCAGCAGTTTCCCGGGACAGGTCACTGAAGCTTTCTTT. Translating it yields CASSFPGQVTEAFF.

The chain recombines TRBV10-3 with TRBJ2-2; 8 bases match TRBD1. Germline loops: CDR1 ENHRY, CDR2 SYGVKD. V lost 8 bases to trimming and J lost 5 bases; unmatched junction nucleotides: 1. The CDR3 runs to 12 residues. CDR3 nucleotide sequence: TGTGCCATCCGGGACAGGACCGGGGAGCTGTTTTTT. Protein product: CAIRDRTGELFF.

CDR3: CASSYSADYGYTF. Written as DNA, the CDR3 is TGTGCCAGCAGTTACTCGGCAGATTATGGCTACACCTTC. V is TRBV6-5 and J is TRBJ1-2, with D uncertain. V was trimmed by 0 bases and J by 5 bases, leaving 7 bases between them. Germline V lookup: CDR1 MNHEY, CDR2 SVGAGI. This CDR3 spans 13 amino acids.

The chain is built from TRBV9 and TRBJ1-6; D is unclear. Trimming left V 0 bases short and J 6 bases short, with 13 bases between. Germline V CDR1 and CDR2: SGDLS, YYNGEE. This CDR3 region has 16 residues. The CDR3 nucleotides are TGTGCCAGCAGCGTAGGTCCCGCGGAACCTAATTCACCCCTCCACTTT. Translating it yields CASSVGPAEPNSPLHF.

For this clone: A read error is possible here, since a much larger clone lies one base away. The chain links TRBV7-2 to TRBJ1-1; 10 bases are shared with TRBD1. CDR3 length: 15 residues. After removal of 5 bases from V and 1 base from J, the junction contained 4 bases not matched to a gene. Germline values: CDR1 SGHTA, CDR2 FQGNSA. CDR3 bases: TGTGCCAGCAGCCCGACAGGGGGCAAGAACACTGAAGCTTTCTTT. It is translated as CASSPTGGKNTEAFF.

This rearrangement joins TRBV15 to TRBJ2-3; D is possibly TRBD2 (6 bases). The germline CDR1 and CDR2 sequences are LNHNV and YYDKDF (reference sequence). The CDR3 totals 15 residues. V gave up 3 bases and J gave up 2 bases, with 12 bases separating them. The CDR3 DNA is TGTGCCACCAGCAGTTTAGCGGACCCCACAGATACGCAGTATTTT. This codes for CATSSLADPTDTQYF.

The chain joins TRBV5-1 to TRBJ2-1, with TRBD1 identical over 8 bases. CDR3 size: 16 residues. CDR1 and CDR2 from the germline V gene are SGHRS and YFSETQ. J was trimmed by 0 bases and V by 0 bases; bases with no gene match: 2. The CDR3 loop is CASSLGTGGSYNEQFF. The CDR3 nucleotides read TGCGCCAGCAGCTTGGGCACAGGGGGCTCCTACAATGAGCAGTTCTTC.

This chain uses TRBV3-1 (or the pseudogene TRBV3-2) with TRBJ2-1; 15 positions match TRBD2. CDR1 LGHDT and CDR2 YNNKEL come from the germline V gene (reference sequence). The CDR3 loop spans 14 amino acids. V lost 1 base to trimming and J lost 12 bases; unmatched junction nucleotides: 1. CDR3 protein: CASSQGTSGGAQFF. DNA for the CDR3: TGTGCCAGCAGCCAAGGGACTAGCGGGGGGGCGCAGTTCTTC.